This TCR beta chain was recovered during a study of T-cell reconstitution after alpha-beta-depleted transplantation in children. Unique molecular identifiers were built into the TCRbeta library. TCRdb re-analysed the PCR reads in MiXCR, keeping a single row per CDR3 protein. The sample contains approximately 300,000 distinct CDR3 sequences, around a tenth of which appear only once. This clonotype was seen repeatedly, ten times or more. This CDR3 is 15 amino acids long. Germline V gives CDR1 LGHNA, CDR2 YSLEER. Trimming removed 1 base from V and 0 bases from J, with 9 bases in between. J is TRBJ1-1 and V is TRBV4-3; D is uncertain. The TCR was taken from a male patient aged 2-15 years who had a stem cell transplant for chronic granulomatous disease, so the T cells may come from the graft donor. Material: peripheral blood, obtained 180 days after TCRalphabeta/CD19-depleted stem cell transplant. The CDR3 loop reads CASSQVSAMNTEAFF. In DNA form, the CDR3 reads TGCGCCAGCAGCCAAGTTTCAGCCATGAACACTGAAGCTTTCTTT.